This is a list of T cell receptor beta chains from one sample in a study of PD-L1 blockade in urothelial cancer. Clones were read by immunoSEQ multiplex PCR, and TCRdb kept only the in-frame ones, dropping some. This sample has 70,000 to 75,000 clones, with roughly nine tenths found just once. The material was PBMCs, obtained around atezolizumab (anti-PD-L1) treatment. The receptors here all came from a man in his sixties with urothelial cancer. CDR3s include the opening cysteine and the closing phenylalanine or tryptophan. A D gene is named only where the DNA matches it firmly. Rows may omit the clone size; those that give it use once, few, many or a size class.

CDR3nt | CDR3aa | v_gene | abundance | j_gene | d_gene
TGTGCCAGCTCCCAGGGGGCGCAAACCTACGAGCAGTACTTC | CASSQGAQTYEQYF | TRBV18 | - | TRBJ2-7 | TRBD1
TGCGCCAGCAGCTTGGACGCCGGGACAGTCACGGGATATTTT | CASSLDAGTVTGYF | TRBV5-1 | - | TRBJ2-3 | TRBD1
TGTGCCAGTACTACGCCCAACCTAGCGGGAGCTCCCGGGGAGCTGTTTTTT | CASTTPNLAGAPGELFF | TRBV19 | once | TRBJ2-2 | TRBD2
TGTGCCAGCAGCTTACAGGGACAGGGGGCGGAGACCCAGTACTTC | CASSLQGQGAETQYF | TRBV7-2 | - | TRBJ2-5 | TRBD1
TGCGCCAGCAGTCCAACCCGGGACAGATCCTACGAGCAGTACTTC | CASSPTRDRSYEQYF | TRBV10-2 | few | TRBJ2-7 | TRBD1
TGTGCCAGCAGCTTGATCCAGGGATGGGCCGGGGAGCTGTTTTTT | CASSLIQGWAGELFF | TRBV5-5 | - | TRBJ2-2 | -
TGTGCCAGCAGCTCTCTAGCGGGAGGGCGTTTAAGGTTGGAGACCCAGTACTTC | CASSSLAGGRLRLETQYF | TRBV7-8 | - | TRBJ2-5 | TRBD2
TGTGCCAGCAGCGTAGACGTGGCTCTCTCTGGAAACACCATATATTTT | CASSVDVALSGNTIYF | TRBV9 | once | TRBJ1-3 | -
TGTGCCAGCAGCGTGGCCCCCGGGAGCACAGATACGCAGTATTTT | CASSVAPGSTDTQYF | TRBV9 | - | TRBJ2-3 | -
TGTGCCAGCAGCGTGACTAGCGGGGGATTTTACAATGAGCAGTTCTTC | CASSVTSGGFYNEQFF | TRBV7-3 | - | TRBJ2-1 | TRBD2
TGTGCCAGCAGCTTACGGACAGGGAGCAATGAGCAGTTCTTC | CASSLRTGSNEQFF | TRBV11-2 | - | TRBJ2-1 | TRBD1
TGTGCCAGCAGTTACTCCCTTCGGACTGCGAACTATGGCTACACCTTC | CASSYSLRTANYGYTF | TRBV6-5 | few | TRBJ1-2 | -
TGTGCCAGTAGGCTACGGACAGTCTCTAACTATGGCTACACCTTC | CASRLRTVSNYGYTF | TRBV19 | few | TRBJ1-2 | -
TGCGCCAGCAGCCATGCCCCCAAGCGGGCTCTCGAAGAGACCCAGTACTTC | CASSHAPKRALEETQYF | TRBV4-1 | - | TRBJ2-5 | -
TGTGCCATCAGTGAGTCGGGACAGGGAAGTTCACCCCTCCACTTT | CAISESGQGSSPLHF | TRBV10-3 | - | TRBJ1-6 | TRBD1
TGTGCCAGCACCGGGACAGGCAGGGAGCAGTACTTC | CASTGTGREQYF | TRBV18 | - | TRBJ2-7 | TRBD1
TGTGCCAGTAGTCCGCCGGGGGTAGGGACGGGTCAGCCCCAGCATTTT | CASSPPGVGTGQPQHF | TRBV19 | - | TRBJ1-5 | -
TGTGCCAGCAGTTACGCGGGTTCGGGCGAGCAGTACTTC | CASSYAGSGEQYF | TRBV6-6 | - | TRBJ2-7 | -
TGTGCCAGCAGCTTTTCTAGCGGGACGACCTACGAGCAGTACTTC | CASSFSSGTTYEQYF | TRBV7-2 | - | TRBJ2-7 | TRBD2
TGCGCCAGCAGCCAAGAAAGTGGGGGGACCAAAAACATTCAGTACTTC | CASSQESGGTKNIQYF | TRBV4-1 | - | TRBJ2-4 | -
TGTGCCACCAGCAGAGATAGTGGGGCTAACACTGAAGCTTTCTTT | CATSRDSGANTEAFF | TRBV15 | - | TRBJ1-1 | -
TGTGCCAGCAGCTTGGCCGGGGCAACTAATGAAAAACTGTTTTTT | CASSLAGATNEKLFF | TRBV5-6 | - | TRBJ1-4 | -
TGTGCCAGCAGCAAGGGACTAGACGAGCAGTACTTC | CASSKGLDEQYF | TRBV21-1 | - | TRBJ2-7 | -
TGTGCCTGGAAGGCACAGGGAAGCAATCAGCCCCAGCATTTT | CAWKAQGSNQPQHF | TRBV30 | once | TRBJ1-5 | -
TGTGCCAGCAGCCCCTGGGGACAGGGTGCTGGCTACACCTTC | CASSPWGQGAGYTF | TRBV7-9 | - | TRBJ1-2 | TRBD1
TGTGCCAGCAGCACTCTAACTGCCCGGGACAGGGACAACTATGGCTACACCTTC | CASSTLTARDRDNYGYTF | TRBV21-1 | - | TRBJ1-2 | -
TGTGCCAGCATTCGCGGGGGGAGCTCCTACGAGCAGTACTTC | CASIRGGSSYEQYF | TRBV2 | - | TRBJ2-7 | TRBD2
TGCAGCGTTGATACGGCCCGGGGTACGCAGTATTTT | CSVDTARGTQYF | TRBV29-1 | - | TRBJ2-3 | -
TGTGCCAGCAGTGTTACCCAGGGGATGAACACTGAAGCTTTCTTT | CASSVTQGMNTEAFF | TRBV6-1 | few | TRBJ1-1 | -
TGCGCCAGCTGCCCCCCTTTGGACAGGTGCAATCAGCCCCAGCATTTT | CASCPPLDRCNQPQHF | TRBV5-1 | - | TRBJ1-5 | TRBD1
TGTGCCAGCAGCCAAGCTGGGACAGGCGGATACTCCTATAATTCACCCCTCCACTTT | CASSQAGTGGYSYNSPLHF | TRBV4-2 | once | TRBJ1-6 | TRBD1
TGTGCCAGTAGTATGAGCAAATTCTACGAGCAGTACTTC | CASSMSKFYEQYF | TRBV19 | - | TRBJ2-7 | -
TGCGCCAGCAGCCAAGACCGGGGAATCAGCATGAACACTGAAGCTTTCTTT | CASSQDRGISMNTEAFF | TRBV4-1 | - | TRBJ1-1 | -
TGCGCCAGCAGCTTTGACAGGGAGGACCCAACTAATGAAAAACTGTTTTTT | CASSFDREDPTNEKLFF | TRBV5-1 | - | TRBJ1-4 | TRBD1
TGTGCCACCAGGTCGGGACAGGTTAGCAATCAGCCCCAGCATTTT | CATRSGQVSNQPQHF | TRBV15 | - | TRBJ1-5 | TRBD1
TGTGCCAGCACCCGAGTTACGGTCACAGGGGTGGGGACCCAGTACTTC | CASTRVTVTGVGTQYF | TRBV27 | - | TRBJ2-5 | TRBD1
TGTGCCAGCTCACCTGGACAGACCTACGAGCAGTACTTC | CASSPGQTYEQYF | TRBV18 | - | TRBJ2-7 | -
TGTGCCAGCAGCTTCCGTTCGACAGGCCGTCGCACAGATACGCAGTATTTT | CASSFRSTGRRTDTQYF | TRBV7-2 | once | TRBJ2-3 | -
TGCGCCAGCAGCTTGGCACTGCGGACAGCACAAGAGACCCAGTACTTC | CASSLALRTAQETQYF | TRBV5-1 | - | TRBJ2-5 | -
TGCGCCAGCAGCTTGGACGGGACAGGGGAAAAACTGTTTTTT | CASSLDGTGEKLFF | TRBV5-1 | - | TRBJ1-4 | TRBD1
TGTGCCAGCAGTTTAATAGCGTCAGGAACCTACGAGCAGTACTTC | CASSLIASGTYEQYF | TRBV28 | once | TRBJ2-7 | -
TGTGCCAGCAGTTTAGGGTTCGGGGGGCGCAAGCACGAGCAGTACTTC | CASSLGFGGRKHEQYF | TRBV28 | - | TRBJ2-7 | -
TGTGCCAGCAGTTACCTCCCGCCCCCGGTGAACACTGAAGCTTTCTTT | CASSYLPPPVNTEAFF | TRBV6-5 | once | TRBJ1-1 | -
TGTGCCAGCACTTGGGCCTTGAGGAACACTGAAGCTTTCTTT | CASTWALRNTEAFF | TRBV5-6 | - | TRBJ1-1 | -
TGTGCCAGCAGCAAAGGGACAGGGGGCTTTTGTCGAAACACCATATATTTT | CASSKGTGGFCRNTIYF | TRBV21-1 | - | TRBJ1-3 | -
TGTGCCAGCAGTTTAACAGGACTAGCGGGAGCCCACTACGAGCAGTACTTC | CASSLTGLAGAHYEQYF | TRBV27 | few | TRBJ2-7 | TRBD2
TGTGCCAGCAGTTCCCCATGGACAGCAAACACTGAAGCTTTCTTT | CASSSPWTANTEAFF | TRBV27 | - | TRBJ1-1 | -
TGCGCCAGCAGCCAAGATCTAGGACAACACTCCTCTGGGGCCAACGTCCTGACTTTC | CASSQDLGQHSSGANVLTF | TRBV4-3 | once | TRBJ2-6 | -
TGCGCCAGCAGTGACGGGGGGACTAGGCCGTTCTTC | CASSDGGTRPFF | TRBV10-2 | - | TRBJ2-1 | TRBD2